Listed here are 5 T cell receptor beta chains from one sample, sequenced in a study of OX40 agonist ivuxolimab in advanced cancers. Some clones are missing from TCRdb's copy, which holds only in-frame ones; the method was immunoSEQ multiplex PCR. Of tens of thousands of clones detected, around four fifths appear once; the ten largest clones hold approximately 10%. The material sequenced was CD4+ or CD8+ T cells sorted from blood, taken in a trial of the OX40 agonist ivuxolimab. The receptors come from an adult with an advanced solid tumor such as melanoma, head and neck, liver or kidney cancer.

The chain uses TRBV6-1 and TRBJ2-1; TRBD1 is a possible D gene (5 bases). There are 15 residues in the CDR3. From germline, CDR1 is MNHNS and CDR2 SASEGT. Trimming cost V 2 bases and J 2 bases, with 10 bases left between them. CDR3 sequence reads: CASSESAGPYNEQFF. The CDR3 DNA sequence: TGTGCCAGCAGTGAATCTGCAGGGCCCTACAATGAGCAGTTCTTC.

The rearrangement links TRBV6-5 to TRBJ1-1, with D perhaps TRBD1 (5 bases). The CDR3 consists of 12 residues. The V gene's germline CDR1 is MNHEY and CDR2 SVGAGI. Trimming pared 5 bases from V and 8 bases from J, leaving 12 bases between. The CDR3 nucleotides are TGTGCCAGCAGTAAATTCCAGGGCGAAGCTTTCTTT. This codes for CASSKFQGEAFF.

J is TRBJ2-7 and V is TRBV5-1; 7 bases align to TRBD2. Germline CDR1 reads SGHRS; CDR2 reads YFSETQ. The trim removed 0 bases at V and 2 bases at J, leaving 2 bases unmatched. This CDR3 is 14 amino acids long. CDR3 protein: CASSLEGGAYEQYF. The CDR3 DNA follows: TGCGCCAGCAGCTTGGAGGGAGGGGCCTACGAGCAGTACTTC.

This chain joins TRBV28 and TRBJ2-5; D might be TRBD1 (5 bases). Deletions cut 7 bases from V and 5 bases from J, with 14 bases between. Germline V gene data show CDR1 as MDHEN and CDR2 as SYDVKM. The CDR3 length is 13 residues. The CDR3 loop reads CASTIMGLETQYF. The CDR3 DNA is TGTGCCAGCACCATCATGGGGCTCGAGACCCAGTACTTC.

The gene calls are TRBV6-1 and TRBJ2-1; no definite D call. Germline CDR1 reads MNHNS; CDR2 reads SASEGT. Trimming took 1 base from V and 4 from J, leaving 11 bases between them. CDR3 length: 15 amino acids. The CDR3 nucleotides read TGTGCCAGCAGTGAAGGGGGATCCGGTTACAATGAGCAGTTCTTC. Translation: CASSEGGSGYNEQFF.